The 28 T cell receptor beta chains in this list originate from one sample, sequenced in a study of CD8 T cells in ankylosing spondylitis. Each CDR3 protein gets one entry after TCRdb re-called the 5' RACE reads with MiXCR. The data show hundreds of thousands of distinct CDR3 sequences, around 9.1% seen once. The sample was blood, either unsorted or a sorted T cell fraction (not recorded which). These receptor sequences come from a male donor with ankylosing spondylitis or in good health (not recorded which).

This clonotype was seen repeatedly, ten times or more. This chain joins TRBV25-1 and TRBJ2-2; 12 bases match TRBD2. The CDR3 loop spans 18 amino acids. Unmatched junction bases numbered 12, after V lost 5 bases and J lost 5 bases. Germline V CDR1 and CDR2: MGHDK, SYGVNS. The CDR3, as DNA: TGTGCCAGCAGTACAGTATATCTAGCGGGGGGGCGGACCGGGGAGCTGTTTTTT. Protein sequence: CASSTVYLAGGRTGELFF.

The chain has TRBV6-5 and TRBJ2-1; no definite D call. CDR3 size: 14 residues. Germline assignment: CDR1 MNHEY and CDR2 SVGAGI. V lost 0 bases and J 8 bases, leaving 11 bases between the germline ends. Here the CDR3 reads CASSYSGRRDEQFF. CDR3 in DNA: TGTGCCAGCAGTTACTCCGGCAGACGGGATGAGCAGTTCTTC.

In its sample, this clonotype was seen many times. The rearrangement links TRBV7-9 to TRBJ1-4, with a weak D call TRBD1 (5 bases). The V and J ends lost 5 bases and 8 bases respectively, with 15 bases between them. This CDR3 is 14 amino acids long. Germline CDR1 and CDR2: SEHNR and FQNEAQ (reference sequence). The CDR3 DNA sequence: TGTGCCAGCAGCCCGAGCCTGACAGCGGAAAAACTGTTTTTT. It specifies CASSPSLTAEKLFF.

This clonotype was counted many times. CDR3 amino acids: CASSPLEGTEYYEQYF. CDR3 bases: TGTGCCAGCAGCCCCCTGGAAGGGACAGAGTACTACGAGCAGTACTTC. The gene calls are TRBV7-9 and TRBJ2-7, with 7 bases identical to TRBD1. Germline CDR1 and CDR2: SEHNR and FQNEAQ (reference sequence). The CDR3 has 16 residues. The ends lost 5 bases at V and 3 bases at J; junction bases unmatched: 13.

This clonotype was seen at least ten times. The chain is built from TRBV29-1 and TRBJ2-3; 7 bases match TRBD2. Germline V gene sequence: CDR1 SQVTM, CDR2 ANQGSEA. This CDR3 is 14 amino acids long. V lost 0 bases, J lost 6 bases, and 6 bases stayed unmatched. The CDR3 nucleotides are TGCAGCGTTGAAGATCGGGGAGGGGACGATACGCAGTATTTT. Translating gives CSVEDRGGDDTQYF.

This chain links TRBV12-3 or TRBV12-4 with TRBJ2-7; 7 bases map to TRBD1. Losses at the gene ends were 6 bases for V and 6 bases for J; bases not matched to a gene: 11. The CDR3 totals 14 residues. The CDR3 DNA follows: TGTGCCAGCAGCTCATCCGGGACAGTACCCGAGCAGTACTTC. It is translated as CASSSSGTVPEQYF.

There are a few counts of this clonotype. The chain's CDR3 is CASSFGLQETQYF. CDR3 nucleotides: TGTGCCAGCAGTTTCGGTTTGCAAGAGACCCAGTACTTC. This chain uses TRBV12-3 or TRBV12-4 with TRBJ2-5, with D unclear. There are 13 residues in the CDR3. Trimming stripped 3 bases from V and 2 bases from J, with 7 bases between.

This clonotype was recorded many times. The chain carries TRBV10-3 and TRBJ2-1; D may be TRBD1 (5 bases). The CDR3 length is 16 residues. Germline CDR1 reads ENHRY; CDR2 reads SYGVKD. V lost 3 bases, J lost 4 bases, and 16 bases lay in between. CDR3 loop: CAISDPETVRYNEQFF. CDR3 coding DNA: TGTGCCATCAGTGACCCCGAGACAGTAAGATACAATGAGCAGTTCTTC.

This clonotype was seen repeatedly, ten times or more. The J gene is TRBJ1-1, the V gene TRBV5-4; D unclear. CDR1 SGHNT and CDR2 YYREEE come from the germline V gene (reference sequence). Trimming removed 2 bases from V and 1 base from J, with 9 bases in between. The CDR3 contains 14 residues. CDR3 sequence reads: CASSFRITNTEAFF. The CDR3 DNA reads as TGTGCCAGCAGCTTTCGAATAACGAACACTGAAGCTTTCTTT. The variable domain in full, completed from reference TRBV5-4 and TRBJ1-1, reads ETGVTQSPTHLIKTRGQQVTLRCSSQSGHNTVSWYQQALGQGPQFIFQYYREEENGRGNFPPRFSGLQFPNYSSELNVNALELDDSALYLCASSFRITNTEAFFGQGTRLTVV.

There are a few counts of this clonotype. The chain recombines TRBV5-1 with TRBJ1-1, with TRBD1 matching over 8 bases. CDR1 is SGHRS, CDR2 YFSETQ, per germline. The CDR3 length is 16 residues. The junction had 4 bases not matched to a gene; V was cut back by 0 bases and J by 0 bases. The CDR3 region has the DNA TGCGCCAGCAGCTTGGCCGGCAGGGGGCTGAACACTGAAGCTTTCTTT. It specifies CASSLAGRGLNTEAFF.

This clonotype has a handful of counts. The chain recombines TRBV20-1 with TRBJ2-1, with 11 bases aligning to TRBD1. The CDR3 spans 14 residues. In germline, CDR1 is DFQATT, CDR2 SNEGSKA (reference sequence). With V trimmed by 6 bases and J by 9 bases, 10 bases remained unmatched. The CDR3 here is CSATGDRGTGEQFF. The CDR3, as DNA: TGCAGTGCGACCGGGGACAGGGGGACGGGTGAGCAGTTCTTC.

This clonotype has ten or more counts. J is TRBJ1-5 and V is TRBV25-1; unclear D gene. Germline CDR1 is MGHDK and CDR2 is SYGVNS. CDR3 length: 13 residues. Trimming took 1 base from V and 1 from J, leaving 2 bases between them. This CDR3 is CASSEWSNQPQHF. For the CDR3, the DNA is TGTGCCAGCAGTGAATGGAGCAATCAGCCCCAGCATTTT.

This clonotype showed up many times. The rearrangement uses TRBV7-2 and TRBJ1-3; 10 positions agree with TRBD1. Germline lookup yields CDR1 SGHTA and CDR2 FQGNSA. V dropped 5 bases and J dropped 4; count of bases not matched to a gene: 5. The CDR3 runs to 15 residues. CDR3 in amino acids: CASSKGQGTGNTIYF. For the CDR3, the DNA is TGTGCCAGCAGCAAGGGACAGGGGACCGGAAACACCATATATTTT. Filled out from reference TRBV7-2 and TRBJ1-3, the complete variable domain reads GAGVSQSPSNKVTEKGKDVELRCDPISGHTALYWYRQSLGQGLEFLIYFQGNSAPDKSGLPSDRFSAERTGGSVSTLTIQRTQQEDSAVYLCASSKGQGTGNTIYFGEGSWLTVV.

This clonotype was observed a handful of times. At one boundary the junction diverges from the germline segment, which might be a read error. This chain uses TRBV7-3 with TRBJ2-1; D is perhaps TRBD1 or TRBD2 (6 bases each). This CDR3 comprises 13 residues. The V gene's germline CDR1 is SGHTA and CDR2 FQGTGA. CDR3 nucleotides: TGTGCCAGCAGCTTAAGTGTAGGGGGGCAGTTCGCTTTC. Its protein product is CASSLSVGGQFAF.

There are many counts of this clonotype. The chain carries TRBV2 and TRBJ2-7; no definite D call. V lost 4 bases to trimming and J lost 0 bases, with 16 bases between them. The CDR3 spans 16 residues. Germline V gives CDR1 SNHLY, CDR2 FYNNEI. The CDR3 region is CASSVGVKLSSYEQYF. CDR3 nucleotide sequence: TGTGCCAGCAGTGTAGGCGTGAAACTTAGCTCCTACGAGCAGTACTTC.

The table lists this clonotype with a few counts. The genes are TRBV6-6 and TRBJ1-5; no definite D call. The V and J ends lost 6 bases and 0 bases respectively, with 3 bases between them. The CDR3 extends over 12 amino acids. Germline V lookup: CDR1 MNHNY, CDR2 SVGAGI (reference sequence). The CDR3 bases are TGTGCCAGCAGACATAGCAATCAGCCCCAGCATTTT. Translating gives CASRHSNQPQHF.

This clonotype was recorded many times. This chain links TRBV20-1 with TRBJ1-5, with D possibly TRBD1 on 5 matching bases. CDR3 length: 16 residues. V lost 5 bases and J 7 bases, leaving 24 bases between the germline ends. Germline CDR1 reads DFQATT; CDR2 reads SNEGSKA (reference sequence). CDR3 in amino acids: CSARPQLQGTWQPQHF. CDR3 nucleotide sequence: TGCAGTGCTCGTCCCCAACTCCAGGGAACTTGGCAGCCCCAGCATTTT.

The table lists this clonotype with many counts. This rearrangement joins TRBV9 to TRBJ2-1, with TRBD2 matching 8 bases. Germline V gene data show CDR1 as SGDLS and CDR2 as YYNGEE. V was clipped by 0 bases and J by 4 bases; unmatched bases: 0. The CDR3 totals 14 residues. The CDR3 region is CASSVVAGYNEQFF. The CDR3 region has the DNA TGTGCCAGCAGCGTAGTAGCGGGATACAATGAGCAGTTCTTC.

This clonotype came up many times. This chain joins TRBV4-3 and TRBJ1-2; no clear D gene. V lost 0 bases, J lost 4 bases, and 12 bases lay in between. The CDR3 has 15 residues. Germline-derived CDR1 and CDR2 are LGHNA and YSLEER. The CDR3: CASSQDGVTSYGYTF. In nucleotides, the CDR3 is TGCGCCAGCAGCCAAGATGGGGTCACGAGCTATGGCTACACCTTC.

This clonotype was recorded at least ten times. The gene calls are TRBV29-1 and TRBJ1-1, with 7 positions matching TRBD1. V dropped 7 bases and J dropped 4; count of bases not matched to a gene: 3. Germline lookup yields CDR1 SQVTM and CDR2 ANQGSEA. CDR3 length equals 11 residues. Here the CDR3 DNA reads TGCAGCGCCAGGGGGGCCACTGAAGCTTTCTTT. Translating it yields CSARGATEAFF.

This clonotype occurred many times. In DNA, the CDR3 is TGTGCCAGCAGCCCCACTAGCGGGAGCTTATACAATGAGCAGTTCTTC. It yields the protein CASSPTSGSLYNEQFF. The V call is TRBV4-2, the J call TRBJ2-1; 11 nucleotides line up with TRBD2. J was trimmed by 4 bases and V by 4 bases; bases with no gene match: 6. CDR1 and CDR2 (germline): LGHNA, YNFKEQ. This CDR3 has 16 residues.

This clonotype showed up many times. The V call is TRBV30, the J call TRBJ2-7, with D unresolved. CDR1 GTSNPN and CDR2 SVGIG come from the germline V gene (reference sequence). The CDR3 length is 12 residues. Between the trimmed V and J ends, which lost 0 bases and 3 bases, there was a span of 6 bases. The CDR3 loop is CAWSVANYEQYF. CDR3 coding DNA: TGTGCCTGGAGTGTAGCCAACTACGAGCAGTACTTC.

This clonotype has at least ten counts. The chain recombines TRBV5-1 with TRBJ2-3; a possible D gene is TRBD1 (7 bases). Looked up from germline, CDR1 is SGHRS and CDR2 is YFSETQ. The ends were cut back, 2 bases at V and 3 bases at J, with 13 bases in the middle. The CDR3 extends over 15 amino acids. This CDR3 is CASSFGQGGTDTQYF. In DNA form, the CDR3 reads TGCGCCAGCAGCTTCGGTCAGGGGGGTACAGATACGCAGTATTTT.

This clonotype was found many times. The rearrangement links TRBV5-1 to TRBJ2-5; D unclear. The CDR3 consists of 12 residues. Looked up from germline, CDR1 is SGHRS and CDR2 is YFSETQ. Trimming took 6 bases from V and 1 from J, leaving 7 bases between them. CDR3 nucleotides: TGCGCCAGCAACCATGGCCAAGAGACCCAGTACTTC. This translates into CASNHGQETQYF.

This clonotype occurred many times. The chain joins TRBV20-1 to TRBJ2-1, with D possibly being TRBD2 (5 bases). This CDR3 region has 14 residues. V was trimmed by 5 bases and J by 3 bases, leaving 14 bases between them. Germline CDR1 is DFQATT and CDR2 is SNEGSKA (reference sequence). The CDR3 sequence is CSAADFLRYNEQFF. In nucleotides, the CDR3 is TGCAGTGCTGCGGACTTCCTGCGCTACAATGAGCAGTTCTTC.

This clonotype was seen ten or more times. The J gene is TRBJ2-3, the V gene TRBV5-1; no clear D gene. The CDR3 is 16 amino acids. The germline gives CDR1 SGHRS, CDR2 YFSETQ. Trimming took 4 bases from V and 1 from J, leaving 16 bases between them. Here the CDR3 reads CASSPPATPGTDTQYF. The CDR3 DNA follows: TGCGCCAGCAGCCCCCCGGCAACCCCGGGCACAGATACGCAGTATTTT. Based on the CDR3 plus reference TRBV5-1 and TRBJ2-3, the full variable domain is KAGVTQTPRYLIKTRGQQVTLSCSPISGHRSVSWYQQTPGQGLQFLFEYFSETQRNKGNFPGRFSGRQFSNSRSEMNVSTLELGDSALYLCASSPPATPGTDTQYFGPGTRLTVL.

There are many counts of this clonotype. The rearrangement joins TRBV7-2 to TRBJ2-3; 15 bases map to TRBD2. CDR1 is SGHTA and CDR2 is FQGNSA in the germline V gene. V trimming: 4 bases; J trimming: 4 bases; junction bases outside the gene matches: 3. The CDR3 has 16 amino acids. CDR3 region: CASSSRTSGGADTQYF. The CDR3 bases are TGTGCCAGCAGCTCTCGGACTAGCGGGGGGGCAGATACGCAGTATTTT.

This clonotype showed up many times. The J gene is TRBJ2-2, the V gene TRBV6-5, with TRBD1 matching over 9 bases. The CDR3 runs to 17 residues. The V segment lost 0 bases and the J segment 1 base; nucleotides outside the gene matches: 3. Germline assignment: CDR1 MNHEY and CDR2 SVGAGI. CDR3 residues: CASSYSTGQGNTGELFF. For the CDR3, the DNA is TGTGCCAGCAGTTACTCGACGGGACAGGGGAACACCGGGGAGCTGTTTTTT.